This T cell receptor (beta chain) was identified during a study of cytomegalovirus exposure and HLA in healthy donors. Study in general: In terms of ancestry, the Caucasian-associated cluster contained roughly 80% of the approximately 380 genotyped donors.

The study ran its PCR with 60 Vbeta and 13 Jbeta primers. Produced via immunoSEQ multiplex PCR; TCRdb's table is partial and in-frame only. The sample includes about 140,000 clones, 82% of them seen just once. Findings and limits, study-wide: Clonal expansion was found to be greater in HLA-associated TCR beta chains than in equally common others in a later analysis. Confirmation was obtained in vitro that a few CMV-associated chains are specific for CMV antigens.

Points on this clone: Its antigen remains unidentified.

The CDR3 contains 13 residues. V was cut by 4 bases and J by 5 bases, with 11 bases left in between. From germline, CDR1 is SNHLY and CDR2 FYNNEI. The rearrangement uses TRBV2 and TRBJ1-2; TRBD1 might be the D (5 bases). The specimen was PBMCs. The clonotype originates from a male donor in good health and CMV-seronegative. This CDR3 reads CASSAGTFYGYTF. The CDR3 DNA sequence: TGTGCCAGCAGTGCAGGGACTTTTTATGGCTACACCTTC.